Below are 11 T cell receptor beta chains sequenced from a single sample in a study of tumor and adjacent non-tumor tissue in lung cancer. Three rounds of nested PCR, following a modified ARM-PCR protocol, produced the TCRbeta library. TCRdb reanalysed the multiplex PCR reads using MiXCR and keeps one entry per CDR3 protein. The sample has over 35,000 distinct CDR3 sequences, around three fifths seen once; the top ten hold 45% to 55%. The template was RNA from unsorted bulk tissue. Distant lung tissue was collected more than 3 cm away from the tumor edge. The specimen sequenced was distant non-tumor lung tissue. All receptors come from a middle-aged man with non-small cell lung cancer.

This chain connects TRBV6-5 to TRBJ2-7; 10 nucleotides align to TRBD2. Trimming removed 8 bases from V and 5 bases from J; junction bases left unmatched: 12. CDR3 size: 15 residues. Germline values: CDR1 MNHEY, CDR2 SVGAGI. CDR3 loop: CASDPRTSGMDEQYF. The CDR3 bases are TGTGCCAGCGACCCACGGACTAGCGGTATGGACGAGCAGTACTTC.

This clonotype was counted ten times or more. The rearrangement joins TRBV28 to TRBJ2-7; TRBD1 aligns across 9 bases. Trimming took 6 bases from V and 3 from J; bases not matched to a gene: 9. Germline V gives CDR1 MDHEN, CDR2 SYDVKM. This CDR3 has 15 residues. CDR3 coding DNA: TGTGCCAGCAGGCACCCGGGACAGGGCGGCTACGAGCAGTACTTC. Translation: CASRHPGQGGYEQYF.

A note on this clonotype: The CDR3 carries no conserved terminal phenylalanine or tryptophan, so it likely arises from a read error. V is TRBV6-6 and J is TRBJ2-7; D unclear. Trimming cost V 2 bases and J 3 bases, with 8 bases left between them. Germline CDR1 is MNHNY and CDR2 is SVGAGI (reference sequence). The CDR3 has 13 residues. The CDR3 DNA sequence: TGTGCCAGCAGTTACGAGCCTGACTACGAGCAGTACTCC. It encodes CASSYEPDYEQYS.

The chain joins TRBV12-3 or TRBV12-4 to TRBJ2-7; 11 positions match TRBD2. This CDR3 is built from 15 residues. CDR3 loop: CAGRTGLAEAGEQYF. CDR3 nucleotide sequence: TGTGCTGGCAGAACGGGACTAGCGGAAGCTGGGGAGCAGTACTTC.

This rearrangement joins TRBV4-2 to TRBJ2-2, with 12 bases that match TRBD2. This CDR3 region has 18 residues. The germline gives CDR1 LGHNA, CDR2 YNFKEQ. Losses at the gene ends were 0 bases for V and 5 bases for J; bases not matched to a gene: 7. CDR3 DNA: TGTGCCAGCAGCCAAGAGAGACTAGCGGGGGTGAAGACCGGGGAGCTGTTTTTT. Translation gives CASSQERLAGVKTGELFF.

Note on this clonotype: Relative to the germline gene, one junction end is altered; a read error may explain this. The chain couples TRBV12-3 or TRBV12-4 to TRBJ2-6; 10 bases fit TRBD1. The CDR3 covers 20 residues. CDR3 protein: CASSLAQGQGTRYGANVLTF. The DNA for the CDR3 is TGTGCCAGTAGTTTAGCCCAGGGACAGGGGACTCGTTATGGGGCCAACGTCCTGACTTTC.

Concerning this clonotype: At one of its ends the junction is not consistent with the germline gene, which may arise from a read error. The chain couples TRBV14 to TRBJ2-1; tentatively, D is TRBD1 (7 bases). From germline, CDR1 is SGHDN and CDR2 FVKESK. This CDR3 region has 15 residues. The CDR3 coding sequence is TGTGCCAGTAGCCCCGCAGGGGGGAGGTACAATGAACAGTTCTTC. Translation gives CASSPAGGRYNEQFF. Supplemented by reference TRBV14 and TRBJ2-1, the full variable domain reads EAGVTQFPSHSVIEKGQTVTLRCDPISGHDNLYWYRRVMGKEIKFLLHFVKESKQDESGMPNNRFLAERTGGTYSTLKVQPAELEDSGVYFCASSPAGGRYNEQFFGPGTRLTVL.

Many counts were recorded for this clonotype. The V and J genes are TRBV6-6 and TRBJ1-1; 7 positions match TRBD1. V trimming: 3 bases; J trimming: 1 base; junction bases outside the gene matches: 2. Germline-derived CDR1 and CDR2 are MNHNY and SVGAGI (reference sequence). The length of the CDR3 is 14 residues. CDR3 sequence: CASSYGTENTEAFF. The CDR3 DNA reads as TGTGCCAGCAGTTATGGGACAGAGAACACTGAAGCTTTCTTT.

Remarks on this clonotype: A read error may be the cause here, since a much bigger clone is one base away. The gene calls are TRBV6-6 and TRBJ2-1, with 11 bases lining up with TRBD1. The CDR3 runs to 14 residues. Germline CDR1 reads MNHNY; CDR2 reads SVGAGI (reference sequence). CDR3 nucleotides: TGTACCAGCAGTACCGGGACAGGGGGAATTGAGCAGTTCTTC. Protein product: CTSSTGTGGIEQFF.

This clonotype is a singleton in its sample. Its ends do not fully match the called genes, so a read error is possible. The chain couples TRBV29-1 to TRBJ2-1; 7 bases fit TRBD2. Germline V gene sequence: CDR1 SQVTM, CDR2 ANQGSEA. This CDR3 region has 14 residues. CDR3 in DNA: TGTAGCGGGCGCTCCATGGGCTCCTACAATGAGCAGTTCTTC. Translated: CSGRSMGSYNEQFF.

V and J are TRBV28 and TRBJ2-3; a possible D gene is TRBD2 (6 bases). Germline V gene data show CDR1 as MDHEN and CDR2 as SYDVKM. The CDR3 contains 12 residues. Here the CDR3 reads CTSSSEMDTQYF. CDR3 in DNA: TGTACTAGCAGTTCCGAGATGGATACGCAGTATTTT.